A selection of T cell receptor beta chains follows, all from one sample in a study of early T cells in non-severe SARS-CoV-2 infection. TCRdb reanalysed the 5' RACE reads using MiXCR and keeps one entry per CDR3 protein. Of 55,000 to 80,000 distinct CDR3 sequences detected, approximately 10% appear once; the ten largest clones hold 5% to 7%. The sample here was whole blood, taken at baseline. All receptors come from an adult who was a healthcare worker with PCR-confirmed SARS-CoV-2 infection or an uninfected control (not recorded which). Each CDR3 is given with its conserved first and last residue. The order of the fields is J gene, V gene, CDR3 protein.

TRBJ2-3	TRBV28	CASSPRRVDTQYF
TRBJ2-5	TRBV29-1	CSSGPQETQYF
TRBJ2-3	TRBV6-5	CASRRTGSTDTQYF
TRBJ2-3	TRBV5-5	CASSSADVFPDTQFF
TRBJ2-2	TRBV9	CASSPLLASTGELFF
TRBJ2-1	TRBV9	CASSVALAGTPFF
TRBJ1-6	TRBV20-1	CSARVSSSGSPLHF
TRBJ1-2	TRBV7-2	CASSLDGQGAGYTF
TRBJ1-1	TRBV5-6	CASTSPRGGEAFF
TRBJ1-5	TRBV3-1	CASSQSGDQPQHF
TRBJ1-1	TRBV12-3/TRBV12-4	CASSPGTAEAFF
TRBJ2-5	TRBV6-6	CASSYSEWTNMYF